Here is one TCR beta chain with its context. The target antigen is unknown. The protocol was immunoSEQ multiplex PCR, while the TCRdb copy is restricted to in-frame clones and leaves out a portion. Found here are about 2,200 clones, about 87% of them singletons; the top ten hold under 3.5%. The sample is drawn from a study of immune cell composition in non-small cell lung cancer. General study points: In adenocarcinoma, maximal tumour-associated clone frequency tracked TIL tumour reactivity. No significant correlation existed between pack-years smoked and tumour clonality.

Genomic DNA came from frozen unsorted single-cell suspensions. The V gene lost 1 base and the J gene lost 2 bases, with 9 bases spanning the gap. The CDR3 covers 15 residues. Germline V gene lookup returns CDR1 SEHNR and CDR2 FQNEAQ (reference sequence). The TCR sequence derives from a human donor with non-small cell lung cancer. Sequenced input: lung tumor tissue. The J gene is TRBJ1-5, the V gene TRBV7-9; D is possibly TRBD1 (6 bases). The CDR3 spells CASSLEAGGNQPQHF. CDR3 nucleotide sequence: TGTGCCAGCAGCTTAGAAGCAGGGGGCAATCAGCCCCAGCATTTT.